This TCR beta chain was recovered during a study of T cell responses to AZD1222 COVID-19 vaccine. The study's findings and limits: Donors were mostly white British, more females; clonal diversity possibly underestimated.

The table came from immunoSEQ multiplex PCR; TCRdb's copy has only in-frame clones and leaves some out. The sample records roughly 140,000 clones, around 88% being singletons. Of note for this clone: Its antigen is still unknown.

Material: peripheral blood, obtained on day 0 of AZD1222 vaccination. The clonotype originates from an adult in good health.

The CDR3 spells CASPQYSNQPQHF. In DNA, the CDR3 is TGCGCCAGCCCACAGTATAGCAATCAGCCCCAGCATTTT. This chain connects TRBV5-1 to TRBJ1-5; no clear D. The CDR3 is made up of 13 amino acids. Germline assignment: CDR1 SGHRS and CDR2 YFSETQ. Deletions cut 7 bases from V and 0 bases from J, with 8 bases between. The whole variable domain, remainder taken from reference TRBV5-1 and TRBJ1-5, is KAGVTQTPRYLIKTRGQQVTLSCSPISGHRSVSWYQQTPGQGLQFLFEYFSETQRNKGNFPGRFSGRQFSNSRSEMNVSTLELGDSALYLCASPQYSNQPQHFGDGTRLSIL.